This T cell receptor (beta chain) emerged from a study of tumor-infiltrating lymphocytes in primary liver carcinoma. Whole-study context: Sample counts of productive TCRbeta reads spanned roughly 3.5 to 8 million; these counts were similar across tissue types.

Both RNA and DNA were isolated together from about 20-30 mg of bulk tissue that had not been sorted. V dropped 7 bases and J dropped 0 bases, with 14 bases sitting between them. Germline loops: CDR1 DFQATT, CDR2 SNEGSKA (reference sequence). This CDR3 has 14 residues. This clonotype was seen only a few times. A constant-region primer served to make TCR beta cDNA from 500 to 550 ng total RNA. Three rounds of nested multiplex PCR with slightly modified ARM-PCR produced TCR beta libraries. PCR rounds one and two used TRBV1-TRBV30 forward primers with a C-beta reverse primer for 10 cycles each. MiXCR, run by TCRdb on the multiplex PCR reads, gives a single entry per CDR3 protein. Counted here are some 190,000 distinct CDR3 sequences, 70% to 90% occurring once; the ten biggest clones make up around 18%.

The sample consisted of tumor tissue from primary liver carcinoma. V is TRBV20-1 and J is TRBJ2-3; D remains ambiguous. The source of this sequence is a man aged 35 to 55 with primary liver carcinoma and hepatitis B virus infection. The CDR3 DNA sequence: TGCAGTGGGGTTGGCGGAGCTAGCACAGATACGCAGTATTTT. Protein sequence: CSGVGGASTDTQYF.